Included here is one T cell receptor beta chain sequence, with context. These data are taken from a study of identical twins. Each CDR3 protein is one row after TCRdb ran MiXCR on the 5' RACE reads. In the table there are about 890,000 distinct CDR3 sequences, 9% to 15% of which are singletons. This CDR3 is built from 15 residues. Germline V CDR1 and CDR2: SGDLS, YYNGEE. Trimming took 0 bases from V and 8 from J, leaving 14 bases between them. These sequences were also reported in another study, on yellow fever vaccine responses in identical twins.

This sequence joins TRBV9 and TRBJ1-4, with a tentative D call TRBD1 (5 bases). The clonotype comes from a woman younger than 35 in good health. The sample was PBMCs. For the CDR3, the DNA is TGTGCCAGCAGCGTAGGAGGGACGGGTTACGAAAAACTGTTTTTT. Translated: CASSVGGTGYEKLFF.